The next 21 T cell receptor beta chains were all read from a single sample in a study of shared clonotypes between healthy human individuals. TCRdb's table, derived via immunoSEQ multiplex PCR, lists solely in-frame clones and lacks some. The table has more than 2,000,000 clones, about 92% seen once. Sequences were obtained from naive CD4+ T cells from PBMCs. The subset is: CD45RA+ positively selected. These receptors all come from a young man in good health. Some clones in this sample may be carry-over from other donors' samples.

This sequence joins TRBV12-5 and TRBJ2-5; D possibly corresponds to TRBD1 (6 bases). This CDR3 has 14 amino acids. V was shortened by 1 base and J by 3 bases, with 9 bases between the two germline ends. Germline V gives CDR1 LGHNT, CDR2 FRNRAP. The CDR3 DNA sequence: TGTGCTAGTGGTTTGGGGGGGCCGAAAGAGACCCAGTACTTC. Protein product: CASGLGGPKETQYF. Combining the CDR3 with reference TRBV12-5 and TRBJ2-5 gives the whole variable domain DARVTQTPRHKVTEMGQEVTMRCQPILGHNTVFWYRQTMMQGLELLAYFRNRAPLDDSGMPKDRFSAEMPDATLATLKIQPSEPRDSAVYFCASGLGGPKETQYFGPGTRLLVL.

The chain is built from TRBV10-3 and TRBJ2-1; 8 nucleotides agree with TRBD2. CDR3 length: 15 amino acids. Germline CDR1 is ENHRY and CDR2 is SYGVKD. The junction had 6 bases not matched to a gene; V was cut back by 2 bases and J by 6 bases. The CDR3 DNA is TGTGCCATCAGTGAGGCGGGACTAGTGGGCAATGAGCAGTTCTTC. It specifies CAISEAGLVGNEQFF.

The V gene is TRBV5-1, the J gene TRBJ2-1; D is unclear. V was pared by 0 bases and J by 3 bases, with 16 bases between. The CDR3 consists of 17 residues. Germline lookup yields CDR1 SGHRS and CDR2 YFSETQ. The CDR3 spells CASSLASSLSLYNEQFF. The DNA for the CDR3 is TGCGCCAGCAGCTTGGCCAGTAGCCTATCGCTCTACAATGAGCAGTTCTTC.

This rearrangement joins TRBV6-1 to TRBJ1-1; a possible D gene is TRBD1 (6 bases). CDR1 MNHNS and CDR2 SASEGT come from the germline V gene. CDR3 size: 13 residues. The V and J ends lost 4 bases and 7 bases respectively, with 13 bases between them. The CDR3 region is CASSARGSSEAFF. The CDR3 DNA reads TGTGCCAGCAGTGCCAGGGGTAGCAGTGAAGCTTTCTTT.

The chain joins TRBV28 to TRBJ2-7, with D hard to call. This CDR3 region has 12 residues. Trimming shortened V by 4 bases and J by 3 bases, and 7 bases separated the two germline ends. CDR1 is MDHEN, CDR2 SYDVKM, per germline. The CDR3 DNA follows: TGTGCCAGCAGTTCCCTTTACTACGAGCAGTACTTC. As protein: CASSSLYYEQYF. Full variable domain (rest looked up from reference TRBV28 and TRBJ2-7): DVKVTQSSRYLVKRTGEKVFLECVQDMDHENMFWYRQDPGLGLRLIYFSYDVKMKEKGDIPEGYSVSREKKERFSLILESASTNQTSMYLCASSSLYYEQYFGPGTRLTVT.

Comment on this clone: One junction end disagrees with the germline gene, perhaps due to a read error. The rearrangement links TRBV7-3 to TRBJ2-7; D is perhaps TRBD1 (6 bases). CDR1 SGHTA and CDR2 FQGTGA come from the germline V gene. The CDR3 consists of 13 residues. CDR3 sequence (DNA): TGTGCCAGCAGCTTAAACTACAGGGACCCCCCCATCTTC. Translation: CASSLNYRDPPIF.

A single count supports this clone. The rearrangement uses TRBV11-3 and TRBJ2-7; D perhaps matches TRBD1 (6 bases). This CDR3 has 13 residues. The V end lost 5 bases, the J end lost 1 base, and 9 bases lay between the germline ends. Looked up from germline, CDR1 is SGHNT and CDR2 is YENEEA. The CDR3 DNA follows: TGTGCCAGCAGCGTCAGGGGTTCCTACGAGCAGTACTTC. Its translation is CASSVRGSYEQYF.

V gene TRBV11-2 combines with J gene TRBJ2-2; D call uncertain. The CDR3 has 13 residues. Germline CDR1 is SGHAT and CDR2 is FQNNGV. Between the trimmed V and J ends, which lost 4 bases and 4 bases, there was a span of 7 bases. The chain's CDR3 is CASSSLVTGELFF. The CDR3 coding sequence is TGTGCCAGCAGCTCTCTAGTCACCGGGGAGCTGTTTTTT.

J is TRBJ2-3 and V is TRBV7-3; D not resolved. Deletions cut 5 bases from V and 0 bases from J, with 6 bases between. Germline assignment: CDR1 SGHTA and CDR2 FQGTGA. The length of the CDR3 is 13 residues. The CDR3 DNA sequence: TGTGCCAGCAGCCAACAGAGCACAGATACGCAGTATTTT. Amino acids: CASSQQSTDTQYF.

The chain has TRBV5-4 and TRBJ2-3; 7 bases fit TRBD1. V lost 4 bases, J lost 4 bases, and 3 bases stayed unmatched. The CDR3 contains 13 residues. Germline V gene lookup returns CDR1 SGHNT and CDR2 YYREEE (reference sequence). CDR3 in amino acids: CASSPRGPDTQYF. The CDR3 DNA reads TGTGCCAGCAGCCCAAGGGGGCCAGATACGCAGTATTTT.

The CDR3, as DNA: TGCGCCAGCAGTACGGAGACGAACACTGAAGCTTTCTTT. Amino acids: CASSTETNTEAFF. This sequence joins TRBV5-1 and TRBJ1-1, with unresolved D. V lost 5 bases and J 1 base, leaving 9 bases between the germline ends. Germline CDR1 reads SGHRS; CDR2 reads YFSETQ. The CDR3 contains 13 residues. The whole variable domain, remainder taken from reference TRBV5-1 and TRBJ1-1, is KAGVTQTPRYLIKTRGQQVTLSCSPISGHRSVSWYQQTPGQGLQFLFEYFSETQRNKGNFPGRFSGRQFSNSRSEMNVSTLELGDSALYLCASSTETNTEAFFGQGTRLTVV.

This rearrangement joins TRBV23-1 to TRBJ1-5; D gene unclear. TRBV23-1 counts as an open reading frame of uncertain function. This CDR3 is built from 14 residues. Trimming pared 4 bases from V and 0 bases from J, leaving 7 bases between. The DNA for the CDR3 is TGCGCCAGCAGTCTCGACAATAGCAATCAGCCCCAGCATTTT. Translating gives CASSLDNSNQPQHF.

V gene TRBV28 combines with J gene TRBJ2-1; 7 positions agree with TRBD2. Germline V gene data show CDR1 as MDHEN and CDR2 as SYDVKM. The CDR3 contains 13 residues. V lost 3 bases, J lost 10 bases, and 6 bases stayed unmatched. The CDR3 loop reads CASSFYLAEEQFF. As DNA, the CDR3 is TGTGCCAGCAGTTTCTACCTAGCGGAAGAGCAGTTCTTC.

This sequence joins TRBV11-2 and TRBJ2-7, with D tentatively TRBD1 or TRBD2 (5 bases each). Germline V CDR1 and CDR2: SGHAT, FQNNGV. V was shortened by 2 bases and J by 3 bases, with 8 bases between the two germline ends. The CDR3 contains 13 residues. CDR3 sequence reads: CASSLLGVYEQYF. The CDR3 DNA sequence: TGTGCCAGCAGCTTATTGGGGGTCTACGAGCAGTACTTC.

The chain links TRBV7-8 to TRBJ2-1, with 11 bases fitting TRBD2. This CDR3 contains 16 residues. CDR1 SGHVS and CDR2 FQNEAQ come from the germline V gene. Losses at the gene ends were 5 bases for V and 8 bases for J; bases not matched to a gene: 11. CDR3 region: CASSPTSGSKIYEQFF. DNA for the CDR3: TGTGCCAGCAGCCCTACTAGCGGGAGTAAGATTTATGAGCAGTTCTTC.

This clone was observed a single time. Other nucleotide sequences from this sample produce the same CDR3. The V call is TRBV5-1, the J call TRBJ2-5, with D possibly matching TRBD2 (5 bases). The CDR3 loop spans 13 amino acids. The V gene lost 0 bases and the J gene lost 5 bases, with 8 bases spanning the gap. Germline CDR1 is SGHRS and CDR2 is YFSETQ. The CDR3 region has the DNA TGCGCCAGCAGCTTGGGGACGGGGGAGACCCAGTACTTC. It codes for CASSLGTGETQYF.

This chain connects TRBV5-6 to TRBJ1-1; 7 bases fit TRBD1. The CDR3 runs 15 residues. Germline CDR1 is SGHDT and CDR2 is YYEEEE. After removal of 4 bases from V and 0 bases from J, the junction contained 6 bases not matched to a gene. The DNA for the CDR3 is TGTGCCAGCAGCCAAAACAGGGGACTGAACACTGAAGCTTTCTTT. Its protein is CASSQNRGLNTEAFF.

In this sample, this clone turned up once. The rearrangement links TRBV11-2 to TRBJ2-7; D perhaps matches TRBD2 (6 bases). Germline V gene lookup returns CDR1 SGHAT and CDR2 FQNNGV. There are 15 residues in the CDR3. The ends were cut back, 5 bases at V and 0 bases at J, with 14 bases in the middle. Here the CDR3 reads CASSLGLPISYEQYF. DNA of the CDR3: TGTGCCAGCAGCCTCGGACTACCCATCTCCTACGAGCAGTACTTC.

The chain recombines TRBV9 with TRBJ2-5; D is unclear. The CDR3 runs 13 residues. Germline CDR1 reads SGDLS; CDR2 reads YYNGEE. Trimming shortened V by 4 bases and J by 5 bases, and 12 bases separated the two germline ends. The CDR3 sequence: CASSPLPGETQYF. The CDR3 nucleotides read TGTGCCAGCAGCCCCCTACCCGGGGAGACCCAGTACTTC.

The J gene is TRBJ2-1, the V gene TRBV7-9, with D perhaps TRBD1 or TRBD2 (6 bases each). This CDR3 has 15 amino acids. CDR1 and CDR2 from the germline V gene are SEHNR and FQNEAQ (reference sequence). Trimming took 1 base from V and 13 from J, leaving 20 bases between them. CDR3: CASSLVGGRANGQFF. For the CDR3, the DNA is TGTGCCAGCAGCTTAGTAGGGGGGCGGGCCAATGGCCAGTTCTTC.

This clone came up once. The CDR3 is CASSRALNYGYTF. The DNA of the CDR3 is TGTGCCAGCAGTCGGGCCCTTAACTATGGCTACACCTTC. The rearrangement uses TRBV2 and TRBJ1-2; the D is unclear. This CDR3 is 13 amino acids long. The germline V gene has CDR1 SNHLY and CDR2 FYNNEI. Trimming shortened V by 5 bases and J by 1 base, and 8 bases separated the two germline ends.